The present entry profiles one T cell receptor (beta chain) with its context. This sample was taken from a study of blood T cell repertoires in COVID-19. The wider study: Spain, Italy and the United States supplied samples that represented acute and convalescent COVID-19. Nucleic acid was either cDNA or gDNA, and it came from T cells, B-cell-depleted T cells, or PBMCs.

There are 13 residues in the CDR3. Looked up from germline, CDR1 is SGHTA and CDR2 is FQGNSA. V lost 1 base, J lost 7 bases, and 11 bases lay in between. Sequenced by immunoSEQ multiplex PCR; TCRdb stores in-frame clones only, minus some. Altogether 87,000 or so clones are present, around 90% being singletons, with the ten largest covering approximately 4.4%. The specimen was peripheral blood. The chain employs TRBV7-2 and TRBJ2-7; tentatively, D is TRBD1 (8 bases). This receptor was taken from a woman older than 75 with acute or convalescent COVID-19. The CDR3 DNA is TGTGCCAGCAGCTTAGACAGGGGGGGAGAGCAGTACTTC. Its protein product is CASSLDRGGEQYF.